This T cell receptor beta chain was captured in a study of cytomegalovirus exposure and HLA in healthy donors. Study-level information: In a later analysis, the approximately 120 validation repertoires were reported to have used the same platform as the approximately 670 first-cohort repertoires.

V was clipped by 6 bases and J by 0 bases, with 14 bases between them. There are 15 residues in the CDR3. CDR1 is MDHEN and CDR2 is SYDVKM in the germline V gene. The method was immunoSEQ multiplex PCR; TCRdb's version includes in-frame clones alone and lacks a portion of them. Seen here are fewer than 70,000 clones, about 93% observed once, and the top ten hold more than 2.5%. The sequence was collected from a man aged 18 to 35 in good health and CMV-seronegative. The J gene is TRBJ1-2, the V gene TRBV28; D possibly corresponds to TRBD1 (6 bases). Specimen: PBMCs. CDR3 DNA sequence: TGTGCCAGCAGAAGACGGGACACCTCTAACTATGGCTACACCTTC. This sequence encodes CASRRRDTSNYGYTF.